The table lists the clone carrying this T cell receptor beta chain with a few counts. Its antigen is currently unknown. This sample was included in a study of T-cell reconstitution after alpha-beta-depleted transplantation in children. Broader study findings: T-cell counts and diversity at one year post-transplant came mainly from newly produced T cells. Surviving recipient T cells and thymic progenitors accounted for the high day-60 TCRbeta diversity observed in some patients. Expanded graft clones numbering several hundred reportedly gave rise to alpha-beta T cells about two months after transplant.

Preparation of the TCRbeta library was carried out with unique molecular identifiers. TCRdb re-analysed the PCR reads in MiXCR, keeping a single row per CDR3 protein. The repertoire holds around 600,000 distinct CDR3 sequences, with 20% to 25% as singletons. The source material was PBMCs, mostly from graft donor cells, sampled 360 days after TCRalphabeta/CD19-depleted stem cell transplant. This TCR was recovered from a boy under three years old who had a stem cell transplant for acute myeloid leukemia, so the T cells may come from the graft donor.

CDR3 in DNA: TGTGCCAGCAGTTTAAGGTGGGGGGACAGGAGCAATCAGCCCCAGCATTTT. Translation: CASSLRWGDRSNQPQHF. This sequence joins TRBV12-3 or TRBV12-4 and TRBJ1-5, with 8 positions matching TRBD1. The trim removed 2 bases at V and 1 base at J, leaving 7 bases unmatched. CDR3 length: 17 residues.